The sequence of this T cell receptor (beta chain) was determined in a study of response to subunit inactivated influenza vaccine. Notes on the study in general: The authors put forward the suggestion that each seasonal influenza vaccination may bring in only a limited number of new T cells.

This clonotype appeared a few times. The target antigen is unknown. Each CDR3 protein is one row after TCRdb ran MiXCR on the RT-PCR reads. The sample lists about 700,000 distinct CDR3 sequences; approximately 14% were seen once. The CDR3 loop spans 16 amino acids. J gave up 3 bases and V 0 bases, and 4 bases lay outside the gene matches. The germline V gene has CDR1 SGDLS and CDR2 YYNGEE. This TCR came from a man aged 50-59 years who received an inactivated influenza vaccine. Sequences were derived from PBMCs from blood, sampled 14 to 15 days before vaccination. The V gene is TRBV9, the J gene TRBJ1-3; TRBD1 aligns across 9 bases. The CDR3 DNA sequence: TGTGCCAGCAGCGTAGCCACAGGGGGCTTTGGAAACACCATATATTTT. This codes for CASSVATGGFGNTIYF.